This T cell receptor beta chain was retrieved from a study of cytomegalovirus exposure and HLA in healthy donors. Study findings and constraints: More than 150 TCR beta chains were listed as cytomegalovirus-associated. The dataset shows that most TCR sequences were rare, while some public TCRs occurred in many donors.

The V and J ends lost 6 bases and 4 bases respectively, with 6 bases between them. Looked up from germline, CDR1 is MDHEN and CDR2 is SYDVKM. The CDR3 sequence is 11 residues long. About this clone: The antigen remains undetermined.

The table came from immunoSEQ multiplex PCR; TCRdb's copy has only in-frame clones and leaves some out. The repertoire holds about 240,000 clones, with 85% to 90% as singletons. The chain is built from TRBV28 and TRBJ1-1, with D uncertain. Sequencing was carried out using PBMCs. The source of this sequence is a man aged 18 to 35 in good health and CMV-seronegative. CDR3 residues: CASRTFTEAFF. The DNA for the CDR3 is TGTGCCAGCAGAACTTTCACTGAAGCTTTCTTT.